Below, 19 T cell receptor beta chains from the same sample are listed, as sequenced in a study of T cell clonotyping in hematopoietic cell transplantation. The data were produced by immunoSEQ multiplex PCR, yet TCRdb's version contains in-frame clones alone and is incomplete. The sample holds over 45,000 clones; more than 75% are singletons and the top ten take 5.5% to 7%. The time point is: recipient sample about 28 days before transplant, after cytoreduction. Material: peripheral blood mononuclear cells, obtained before stem cell transplant. The receptors come from a man in his 60s with biphenotypic leukemia. Some clones in this sample may be carry-over from other donors' samples.

This clone was detected once. The chain uses TRBV6-6 and TRBJ2-7; tentative D call: TRBD1 (5 bases). V was pared by 0 bases and J by 5 bases, with 14 bases between. The germline V gene has CDR1 MNHNY and CDR2 SVGAGI (reference sequence). The CDR3 extends over 15 amino acids. The CDR3 here is CASSYSAGPIHEQYF. In DNA form, the CDR3 reads TGTGCCAGCAGTTACTCGGCAGGGCCCATCCACGAGCAGTACTTC.

The sample holds a few counts of this clone. This sequence joins TRBV5-1 and TRBJ2-7; 10 bases are a match to TRBD2. CDR1 and CDR2 (germline): SGHRS, YFSETQ. The CDR3 length is 15 residues. V trimming: 4 bases; J trimming: 3 bases; junction bases outside the gene matches: 7. CDR3 nucleotides: TGCGCCAGCAGCACCGGACTAGCGGATCACTACGAGCAGTACTTC. Translated: CASSTGLADHYEQYF.

V usage is TRBV30 and J usage is TRBJ1-4, with D possibly matching TRBD1 (6 bases). CDR1 GTSNPN and CDR2 SVGIG come from the germline V gene (reference sequence). V was trimmed by 3 bases and J by 4 bases, leaving 12 bases between them. The CDR3 has 14 amino acids. CDR3 sequence: CAWSEGGINEKLFF. The CDR3 DNA is TGTGCCTGGAGCGAAGGGGGGATTAATGAAAAACTGTTTTTT.

The J gene is TRBJ2-7, the V gene TRBV28; either TRBD1 or TRBD2 may fit D (5 bases each). Germline values: CDR1 MDHEN, CDR2 SYDVKM. The CDR3 is made up of 14 amino acids. The V end lost 5 bases, the J end lost 2 bases, and 13 bases lay between the germline ends. Written as DNA, the CDR3 is TGTGCCAGCAGTCTCACTAGGGGAACCTACGAGCAGTACTTC. Translating it yields CASSLTRGTYEQYF.

This clone appeared a few times. The genes are TRBV5-4 and TRBJ2-3, with 8 bases matching TRBD1. This CDR3 is built from 14 residues. Germline V gene lookup returns CDR1 SGHNT and CDR2 YYREEE (reference sequence). V dropped 4 bases and J dropped 0; count of bases not matched to a gene: 1. The CDR3 DNA follows: TGTGCCAGCAGCCGACAGGGGAGCACAGATACGCAGTATTTT. This codes for CASSRQGSTDTQYF. The variable domain in full, completed from reference TRBV5-4 and TRBJ2-3, reads ETGVTQSPTHLIKTRGQQVTLRCSSQSGHNTVSWYQQALGQGPQFIFQYYREEENGRGNFPPRFSGLQFPNYSSELNVNALELDDSALYLCASSRQGSTDTQYFGPGTRLTVL.

The chain links TRBV7-2 to TRBJ1-5, with 8 bases identical to TRBD1. J lost 3 bases, V lost 1 base, and 2 bases had no gene match. Germline loops: CDR1 SGHTA, CDR2 FQGNSA. This CDR3 is 15 amino acids long. CDR3 nucleotides: TGTGCCAGCAGCTTAGAGGGACAGGACAATCAGCCCCAGCATTTT. Its translation: CASSLEGQDNQPQHF. The full variable domain, completed using reference TRBV7-2 and TRBJ1-5, is GAGVSQSPSNKVTEKGKDVELRCDPISGHTALYWYRQSLGQGLEFLIYFQGNSAPDKSGLPSDRFSAERTGGSVSTLTIQRTQQEDSAVYLCASSLEGQDNQPQHFGDGTRLSIL.

This clone was counted a few times. The chain couples TRBV28 to TRBJ1-1; 7 positions agree with TRBD1. Looked up from germline, CDR1 is MDHEN and CDR2 is SYDVKM. J lost 1 base, V lost 1 base, and 9 bases had no gene match. The length of the CDR3 is 17 residues. The CDR3 region is CASSLFAYRTGNTEAFF. As DNA, the CDR3 is TGTGCCAGCAGTTTATTCGCTTACAGGACAGGGAACACTGAAGCTTTCTTT.

The gene calls are TRBV7-8 and TRBJ1-3, with D unresolved. Trimming cost V 5 bases and J 3 bases, with 17 bases left between them. Per germline, CDR1 SGHVS and CDR2 FQNEAQ. The CDR3 runs 16 residues. The CDR3 loop reads CASSVTRESFGNTIYF. CDR3 in DNA: TGTGCCAGCAGCGTCACTCGAGAGAGCTTTGGAAACACCATATATTTT.

This clone was seen only once. The chain recombines TRBV10-3 with TRBJ1-2, with 9 nucleotides matching TRBD1. The CDR3 loop spans 15 amino acids. CDR1 is ENHRY, CDR2 SYGVKD, per germline. Trimming took 7 bases from V and 4 from J; bases not matched to a gene: 10. CDR3 in DNA: TGTGCCATCACTAGAACCGGGACAGGGAGCTATGGCTACACCTTC. Translation gives CAITRTGTGSYGYTF.

This clone was seen a few times. The chain is built from TRBV28 and TRBJ2-7; 9 bases are a match to TRBD1. Germline V lookup: CDR1 MDHEN, CDR2 SYDVKM. The CDR3 is made up of 13 amino acids. J gave up 8 bases and V 7 bases, and 9 bases lay outside the gene matches. CDR3 in amino acids: CASKPGQGGQQYF. CDR3 sequence (DNA): TGTGCCAGCAAACCGGGACAGGGTGGGCAGCAGTACTTC.

V and J are TRBV29-1 and TRBJ1-1, with a tentative D call TRBD1 (5 bases). Germline V gene sequence: CDR1 SQVTM, CDR2 ANQGSEA. V was shortened by 5 bases and J by 2 bases, with 21 bases between the two germline ends. This CDR3 spans 16 amino acids. CDR3 DNA sequence: TGCAGCGTTAACACAATGCGGGGACGGTTAAACACTGAAGCTTTCTTT. This encodes CSVNTMRGRLNTEAFF.

This chain links TRBV28 with TRBJ2-7; 8 nucleotides line up with TRBD2. Germline assignment: CDR1 MDHEN and CDR2 SYDVKM. The trim removed 3 bases at V and 3 bases at J, leaving 7 bases unmatched. This CDR3 region has 15 residues. CDR3 sequence: CASSFGGGRYYEQYF. In DNA, the CDR3 is TGTGCCAGCAGTTTCGGGGGGGGACGGTACTACGAGCAGTACTTC.

The chain joins TRBV6-1 to TRBJ1-1, with D uncertain. The CDR3 is made up of 12 amino acids. The germline V gene has CDR1 MNHNS and CDR2 SASEGT. V was clipped by 3 bases and J by 8 bases, with 10 bases between them. The CDR3: CASSDAGREAFF. The CDR3 DNA reads TGTGCCAGCAGTGATGCGGGGAGAGAAGCTTTCTTT.

A remark on this clone: Other DNA sequences within the sample encode an identical CDR3. This sequence joins TRBV30 and TRBJ2-7, with D perhaps assigned TRBD1 or TRBD2 (5 bases each). V lost 0 bases to trimming and J lost 3 bases, with 9 bases between them. Germline lookup yields CDR1 GTSNPN and CDR2 SVGIG (reference sequence). The CDR3 totals 13 residues. The DNA for the CDR3 is TGTGCCTGGAGTGTAGGGACCGGCTACGAGCAGTACTTC. This translates into CAWSVGTGYEQYF.

The chain combines TRBV25-1 with TRBJ1-1; 9 nucleotides align to TRBD1. This CDR3 spans 13 amino acids. The V gene end was trimmed by 6 bases and the J gene end by 5 bases; junction bases not matched to a gene: 4. Germline-derived CDR1 and CDR2 are MGHDK and SYGVNS. CDR3 DNA sequence: TGTGCCAGCAGGACAGGGGGTACAACTGAAGCTTTCTTT. Amino acids: CASRTGGTTEAFF.

V gene TRBV7-2 combines with J gene TRBJ2-1; perhaps TRBD2 as D (7 bases). Deletions cut 1 base from V and 7 bases from J, with 14 bases between. The CDR3 totals 15 residues. From germline, CDR1 is SGHTA and CDR2 FQGNSA. The CDR3 region is CASSLDGLGGNEQFF. CDR3 nucleotide sequence: TGTGCCAGCAGCTTAGATGGACTAGGGGGGAATGAGCAGTTCTTC.

This chain connects TRBV5-4 to TRBJ2-5, with a weak D call TRBD1 (5 bases). V lost 4 bases and J lost 2, with 9 bases in between. Germline V gene lookup returns CDR1 SGHNT and CDR2 YYREEE (reference sequence). The CDR3 extends over 13 amino acids. The CDR3 is CASSPDSQETQYF. In nucleotides, the CDR3 is TGTGCCAGCAGCCCTGACAGTCAAGAGACCCAGTACTTC.

The J gene is TRBJ2-7, the V gene TRBV4-3, with D possibly TRBD2 on 6 matching bases. This CDR3 region has 15 residues. Germline lookup yields CDR1 LGHNA and CDR2 YSLEER. V lost 4 bases and J lost 2, with 15 bases in between. As DNA, the CDR3 is TGCGCCAGCAGCCTAGGGTGGCGCGGGACCTACGAGCAGTACTTC. Translating gives CASSLGWRGTYEQYF.

The chain links TRBV7-9 to TRBJ1-1, with 9 bases fitting TRBD1. Looked up from germline, CDR1 is SEHNR and CDR2 is FQNEAQ (reference sequence). With V trimmed by 5 bases and J by 1 base, 5 bases remained unmatched. This CDR3 is built from 15 residues. The DNA of the CDR3 is TGTGCCAGCAGCCCCAGGACAGGGGAGAACACTGAAGCTTTCTTT. It yields the protein CASSPRTGENTEAFF.